This TCR beta chain was observed in a study of T cell repertoires in aging, cancer and after chemotherapy. Turning to the study itself: Patients with chronic lymphocytic leukemia were sampled before and after fludarabine- or bendamustine-based chemotherapy. The whole study produced a dataset of about 8.8 million TCR reads.

Multiplex touch-down PCR with TRB-A/B primers amplified rearranged V-D-J TRB sequences. TCRdb re-called the multiplex PCR reads through MiXCR, storing one row per CDR3 protein. The sample lists roughly 4,900 distinct CDR3 sequences, approximately 33% occurring once. Study results and limitations: In cancer patients, declining TCR diversity with age involved lost richness and lost evenness. Immunological memory after chemotherapy cannot be judged from the repertoire data.

By share of the sample, this clonotype is medium-sized. Its antigen is currently unknown. The template was genomic DNA from peripheral blood, not RNA. CDR1 and CDR2 from the germline V gene are MNHEY and SMNVEV (reference sequence). The CDR3 spans 13 residues. V lost 2 bases to trimming and J lost 8 bases, with 7 bases between them. The sequenced sample consisted of blood. The clonotype originates from a human donor with a blood cancer. The chain has TRBV27 and TRBJ1-6; weak D call: TRBD1 (5 bases). CDR3 residues: CASSLDSYSPLHF. The CDR3 coding sequence is TGTGCCAGCAGTTTAGACAGTTATTCACCCCTCCACTTT.